The 30 T cell receptor beta chains given below trace back to one sample, sequenced in a study of CD8 T cells in ankylosing spondylitis. Points from the study as a whole: The study identified a TCR beta motif of under ten highly homologous variants that appeared characteristic of ankylosing spondylitis blood.

Each CDR3 protein is one row after TCRdb ran MiXCR on the 5' RACE reads. Of approximately 520,000 distinct CDR3 sequences listed, under 5.5% are singletons. No cognate antigen is known for these TCRs. Sequencing was performed on blood, either unsorted or a sorted T cell fraction (not recorded which). Every receptor here comes from a male donor with ankylosing spondylitis.

A few counts support this clonotype. This chain links TRBV4-1 with TRBJ1-1; D uncertain. The CDR3 is made up of 15 amino acids. The germline V and J ends were trimmed by 0 bases and 8 bases, with 16 bases remaining between them. Germline CDR1 MGHRA, CDR2 YSYEKL. The DNA of the CDR3 is TGCGCCAGCAGCCAAGATATGGCAGGACGCCGAGAAGCTTTCTTT. This sequence encodes CASSQDMAGRREAFF.

At least ten counts were recorded for this clonotype. The chain joins TRBV29-1 to TRBJ2-7, with D tentatively TRBD1 or TRBD2 (5 bases each). Germline values: CDR1 SQVTM, CDR2 ANQGSEA. This CDR3 contains 14 residues. Trimming cost V 4 bases and J 6 bases, with 19 bases left between them. The CDR3 here is CSVVWPGPGGEQYF. The CDR3 nucleotides are TGCAGCGTTGTTTGGCCGGGACCGGGCGGCGAGCAGTACTTC.

This clonotype was seen ten or more times. The chain combines TRBV10-3 with TRBJ2-1; no definite D call. V lost 0 bases to trimming and J lost 6 bases, with 9 bases between them. The CDR3 spans 14 residues. Germline values: CDR1 ENHRY, CDR2 SYGVKD. CDR3 sequence: CAISESAVTNEQFF. Written as DNA, the CDR3 is TGTGCCATCAGTGAGTCGGCAGTAACCAATGAGCAGTTCTTC.

CDR3 region: CAGGTSTDTQYF. As DNA, the CDR3 is TGTGCCGGCGGGACCTCCACAGATACGCAGTATTTT. This sequence joins TRBV2 and TRBJ2-3, with D perhaps matching TRBD2 (6 bases). Trimming left V 11 bases short and J 2 bases short, with 11 bases between. This CDR3 is built from 12 residues. Per germline, CDR1 SNHLY and CDR2 FYNNEI.

This clonotype was detected many times. V and J are TRBV2 and TRBJ1-1; tentatively, D is TRBD1 (5 bases). Trimming removed 7 bases at V and 1 base at J, with 10 bases between. The germline gives CDR1 SNHLY, CDR2 FYNNEI. The CDR3 extends over 13 amino acids. The CDR3 region has the DNA TGTGCCAGCACCCGACAGCCGAACACTGAAGCTTTCTTT. Protein: CASTRQPNTEAFF.

Many counts were recorded for this clonotype. The chain carries TRBV6-2 or TRBV6-3 and TRBJ2-3; 8 bases map to TRBD2. The CDR3 loop spans 15 amino acids. Germline V gives CDR1 MNHEY, CDR2 SVGEGT. The V and J ends lost 5 bases and 5 bases, in that order; junction bases with no gene match: 9. The DNA of the CDR3 is TGTGCCAGCAGTCGGTGGCGGGAGGCGGGAGATACGCAGTATTTT. This sequence encodes CASSRWREAGDTQYF.

This clonotype was observed many times. The chain uses TRBV6-1 and TRBJ2-2; 7 bases fit TRBD2. The ends lost 6 bases at V and 6 bases at J; junction bases unmatched: 13. The length of the CDR3 is 16 residues. Germline CDR1 and CDR2: MNHNS and SASEGT. The CDR3 sequence: CASRPLAGVRAGELFF. CDR3 in DNA: TGTGCCAGCAGGCCTCTCGCGGGAGTTAGAGCCGGGGAGCTGTTTTTT.

This clonotype was counted at least ten times. The V call is TRBV18, the J call TRBJ2-1; the match to TRBD2 covers 11 bases. The trim removed 3 bases at V and 5 bases at J, leaving 6 bases unmatched. The CDR3 is made up of 16 amino acids. CDR1 KGHSH and CDR2 LQKENI come from the germline V gene. CDR3 bases: TGTGCCAGCTCACCGGTCTCGGGACTAGCGGACAATGAGCAGTTCTTC. This encodes CASSPVSGLADNEQFF.

This clonotype was detected a few times. The V and J genes are TRBV18 and TRBJ2-7; 7 bases match TRBD1. Per germline, CDR1 KGHSH and CDR2 LQKENI. With V trimmed by 6 bases and J by 0 bases, 11 bases remained unmatched. This CDR3 is 16 amino acids long. The CDR3 sequence: CASSTGNRGDSYEQYF. The CDR3 bases are TGTGCCAGCTCCACAGGAAACAGGGGTGACTCCTACGAGCAGTACTTC.

Ten or more counts support this clonotype. The genes are TRBV4-3 and TRBJ1-1, with D unresolved. V gave up 3 bases and J gave up 1 base, with 9 bases separating them. This CDR3 region has 14 residues. Germline-derived CDR1 and CDR2 are LGHNA and YSLEER. The CDR3 nucleotides are TGCGCCAGCAGCCATAATGTAGGGAACACTGAAGCTTTCTTT. Its translation is CASSHNVGNTEAFF.

This clonotype was counted many times. V usage is TRBV4-2 and J usage is TRBJ1-1; TRBD1 might be the D (5 bases). Germline assignment: CDR1 LGHNA and CDR2 YNFKEQ. V lost 0 bases, J lost 4 bases, and 12 bases lay in between. The CDR3 spans 15 residues. CDR3 protein: CASSQDPLRGTEAFF. The DNA for the CDR3 is TGTGCCAGCAGCCAAGATCCCCTTAGGGGCACTGAAGCTTTCTTT.

This clonotype has a count of ten or more. The gene calls are TRBV15 and TRBJ1-2; D remains unclear. Trimming pared 5 bases from V and 4 bases from J, leaving 8 bases between. The CDR3 extends over 12 amino acids. Germline-derived CDR1 and CDR2 are LNHNV and YYDKDF (reference sequence). For the CDR3, the DNA is TGTGCCACCAGCGAGGATTTCTATGGCTACACCTTC. Amino acids: CATSEDFYGYTF.

In its sample, this clonotype was seen many times. The gene calls are TRBV15 and TRBJ2-1; D is tentatively TRBD1 or TRBD2 (5 bases each). V dropped 3 bases and J dropped 9 bases, with 12 bases sitting between them. Per the germline V gene, CDR1 is LNHNV and CDR2 is YYDKDF (reference sequence). The length of the CDR3 is 13 residues. The CDR3 loop is CATSSAARGEQFF. CDR3 nucleotides: TGTGCCACCAGCAGCGCCGCGAGGGGTGAGCAGTTCTTC.

There are many counts of this clonotype. The chain is built from TRBV20-1 and TRBJ1-6; D is undetermined. Trimming took off 0 bases at V and 9 bases at J, with 12 bases between the two ends. CDR1 is DFQATT, CDR2 SNEGSKA, per germline (reference sequence). The CDR3 totals 14 residues. CDR3 residues: CSARDQAGGSPLHF. The CDR3 DNA sequence: TGCAGTGCTAGAGATCAGGCAGGTGGTTCACCCCTCCACTTT.

This clonotype occurred many times. The rearrangement joins TRBV6-1 to TRBJ2-7, with D unclear. Per the germline V gene, CDR1 is MNHNS and CDR2 is SASEGT. Trimming left V 7 bases short and J 5 bases short, with 15 bases between. This CDR3 has 13 amino acids. Here the CDR3 reads CASIQFSLDEQYF. The CDR3 region has the DNA TGTGCCAGCATCCAATTCTCGCTAGACGAGCAGTACTTC.

This clonotype has a count of ten or more. The chain links TRBV12-3 or TRBV12-4 to TRBJ2-2; weak D call: TRBD2 (5 bases). The CDR3 is 14 amino acids. Deletions cut 7 bases from V and 6 bases from J, with 15 bases between. For the CDR3, the DNA is TGTGCCAGCAATACCGGCGGGTGGGCCGGGGAGCTGTTTTTT. Translated: CASNTGGWAGELFF.

This clonotype appeared many times. This chain joins TRBV30 and TRBJ2-1; 7 nucleotides match TRBD2. The length of the CDR3 is 14 residues. The J segment lost 5 bases and the V segment lost 5 bases, leaving 9 bases of the junction unmatched. Germline V gene data show CDR1 as GTSNPN and CDR2 as SVGIG (reference sequence). The CDR3 bases are TGTGCCTGGGGGGACTACGTCCTTAACAATGAGCAGTTCTTC. Its translation is CAWGDYVLNNEQFF. Together with reference TRBV30 and TRBJ2-1, the CDR3 gives the full variable domain: SQTIHQWPATLVQPVGSPLSLECTVEGTSNPNLYWYRQAAGRGLQLLFYSVGIGQISSEVPQNLSASRPQDRQFILSSKKLLLSDSGFYLCAWGDYVLNNEQFFGPGTRLTVL.

This clonotype appeared many times. The J gene is TRBJ1-1, the V gene TRBV5-6; unclear D gene. Deletions cut 4 bases from V and 0 bases from J, with 10 bases between. The CDR3 runs 14 residues. CDR1 is SGHDT, CDR2 YYEEEE, per germline. The CDR3 sequence: CASSQFTVNTEAFF. The CDR3 region has the DNA TGTGCCAGCAGCCAATTCACAGTGAACACTGAAGCTTTCTTT.

This clonotype was counted at least ten times. This chain uses TRBV27 with TRBJ2-3; 7 bases match TRBD2. The germline CDR1 and CDR2 sequences are MNHEY and SMNVEV (reference sequence). With 4 bases clipped from V and 0 bases from J, the junction kept 10 bases outside the gene matches. The CDR3 consists of 17 residues. In DNA, the CDR3 is TGTGCCAGCAGTTCAAGCTCTAGCGGAGCTAGCACAGATACGCAGTATTTT. Encoded protein: CASSSSSSGASTDTQYF.

Many counts were recorded for this clonotype. V and J are TRBV7-2 and TRBJ1-2; D is uncertain. Trimming took 5 bases from V and 10 from J, leaving 20 bases between them. The CDR3 consists of 14 residues. CDR1 SGHTA and CDR2 FQGNSA come from the germline V gene. CDR3 DNA: TGTGCCAGCAGCCCCTCCATGCGTATGAGCGACTACACCTTC. This gives the protein CASSPSMRMSDYTF.

This clonotype was observed a handful of times. The chain recombines TRBV2 with TRBJ2-3; the D call may be TRBD1 or TRBD2 (7 bases each). Germline CDR1 reads SNHLY; CDR2 reads FYNNEI. V was cut by 11 bases and J by 4 bases, with 16 bases left in between. The CDR3 totals 13 residues. The CDR3 loop is CAPRGGRADTQYF. The CDR3 bases are TGTGCCCCCAGGGGGGGCAGAGCAGATACGCAGTATTTT.

This clonotype was counted ten times or more. The J gene is TRBJ1-5, the V gene TRBV6-1; TRBD1 matches at 7 bases. CDR3 length: 15 residues. Trimming removed 0 bases from V and 5 bases from J; junction bases left unmatched: 4. The germline V gene encodes CDR1 MNHNS and CDR2 SASEGT. DNA of the CDR3: TGTGCCAGCAGTGAAGCGGACAGGAGAGATCAGCCCCAGCATTTT. Translating it yields CASSEADRRDQPQHF.

This clonotype was seen repeatedly, ten times or more. As DNA, the CDR3 is TGCAGCGCCCTGGGACTAGCAGGATTTAATGAGCAGTTCTTC. Residues: CSALGLAGFNEQFF. This chain uses TRBV29-1 with TRBJ2-1; 9 positions match TRBD2. This CDR3 region has 14 residues. Germline V gene data show CDR1 as SQVTM and CDR2 as ANQGSEA. V gave up 7 bases and J gave up 7 bases; unmatched junction bases: 11.

This clonotype was seen at least ten times. The chain recombines TRBV11-2 with TRBJ2-3; 9 bases agree with TRBD2. The ends lost 1 base at V and 0 bases at J; junction bases unmatched: 8. This CDR3 contains 18 residues. Germline CDR1 reads SGHAT; CDR2 reads FQNNGV. The CDR3 DNA follows: TGTGCCAGCAGCTTAGGGGGAGGACTAGCGCGGAGCACAGATACGCAGTATTTT. Residues: CASSLGGGLARSTDTQYF.

This clonotype was picked up many times. The CDR3 nucleotides are TGTGCCAGCAGTTACTCGCTAGCCTGGAGCGAGCAGTACTTC. Its protein product is CASSYSLAWSEQYF. The chain carries TRBV6-5 and TRBJ2-7; TRBD2 is a possible D gene (5 bases). V was shortened by 0 bases and J by 6 bases, with 12 bases between the two germline ends. The CDR3 length is 14 residues. Per the germline V gene, CDR1 is MNHEY and CDR2 is SVGAGI.

In this sample, this clonotype turned up many times. V is TRBV20-1 and J is TRBJ1-5, with D perhaps TRBD1 (5 bases). The germline V and J ends were trimmed by 4 bases and 0 bases, with 10 bases remaining between them. The length of the CDR3 is 14 residues. From germline, CDR1 is DFQATT and CDR2 SNEGSKA (reference sequence). The CDR3, as DNA: TGCAGTGCTAAGACAGCGGATAGCAATCAGCCCCAGCATTTT. Amino acid sequence: CSAKTADSNQPQHF.

This clonotype was detected a few times. The rearrangement links TRBV5-1 to TRBJ1-2, with D perhaps matching TRBD1 (5 bases). V lost 0 bases and J 4 bases, leaving 19 bases between the germline ends. CDR1 and CDR2 from the germline V gene are SGHRS and YFSETQ. The CDR3 runs to 17 residues. The CDR3 DNA reads TGCGCCAGCAGCTTGGGGGTTTTTGGGGCGTCCGGCTATGGCTACACCTTC. Its translation is CASSLGVFGASGYGYTF. The variable domain in full, completed from reference TRBV5-1 and TRBJ1-2, reads KAGVTQTPRYLIKTRGQQVTLSCSPISGHRSVSWYQQTPGQGLQFLFEYFSETQRNKGNFPGRFSGRQFSNSRSEMNVSTLELGDSALYLCASSLGVFGASGYGYTFGSGTRLTVV.

This clonotype came up many times. V gene TRBV4-3 combines with J gene TRBJ1-1; D ambiguous. The V and J ends lost 0 bases and 7 bases respectively, with 12 bases between them. The CDR3 runs to 14 residues. Germline CDR1 LGHNA, CDR2 YSLEER. Here the CDR3 reads CASSQEVATLEAFF. Written as DNA, the CDR3 is TGCGCCAGCAGCCAAGAGGTGGCGACCCTTGAAGCTTTCTTT.

Many counts were recorded for this clonotype. The limits of the CDR3 on the DNA are not certain, so only TCRdb's listed CDR3 is given. The chain joins TRBV12-3 or TRBV12-4 to TRBJ2-3; TRBD1 is taken as the D call from the table, unchecked against the DNA. The CDR3 spans 15 residues, counting both ends. The CDR3: CASSFLAAGTDTQYF.

This clonotype was counted many times. The chain joins TRBV11-2 to TRBJ1-1, with 7 bases aligning to TRBD1. This CDR3 has 18 residues. Germline CDR1 reads SGHAT; CDR2 reads FQNNGV. The junction had 16 bases not matched to a gene; V was cut back by 6 bases and J by 0 bases. DNA of the CDR3: TGTGCCAGCAGGCTAGTCCCAGGGGGTGATAGCATGAACACTGAAGCTTTCTTT. Protein: CASRLVPGGDSMNTEAFF.